A selection of T cell receptor beta chains follows, all from one sample in a study of blood T cell repertoires in COVID-19. TCRdb keeps only in-frame clones here, not all; method: immunoSEQ multiplex PCR. The table records 90,000 to 130,000 clones, over 65% of them present only once. Input material: peripheral blood. The receptor source for this set is a woman in her thirties or forties with acute or convalescent COVID-19. CDR3s include the opening cysteine and the closing phenylalanine or tryptophan. The order of the fields is V gene, clone size, D gene, J gene, CDR3 protein, CDR3 DNA. D genes are given only for firm matches. Expanded clones get a size class; other rows say once, few or many, or leave the size out.

V: TRBV5-6
size: .
D: .
J: TRBJ1-1
CDR3: CASSLGPGTEAFF
DNA: TGTGCCAGCAGCTTGGGTCCGGGAACTGAAGCTTTCTTT

V: TRBV18
size: .
D: .
J: TRBJ2-7
CDR3: CASSPYHEQYF
DNA: TGTGCCAGCTCACCCTACCACGAGCAGTACTTC

V: TRBV6-1
size: few
D: TRBD2
J: TRBJ2-5
CDR3: CASSDGLAGIEETQYF
DNA: TGTGCCAGCAGTGACGGACTAGCGGGGATTGAAGAGACCCAGTACTTC

V: TRBV6-2/TRBV6-3
size: .
D: .
J: TRBJ1-2
CDR3: CASSYSPREGYTF
DNA: TGTGCCAGCAGTTATAGTCCCCGAGAGGGCTACACCTTC

V: TRBV6-5
size: .
D: .
J: TRBJ1-1
CDR3: CASSYRGAEAFF
DNA: TGTGCCAGCAGTTACAGGGGCGCTGAAGCTTTCTTT

V: TRBV25-1
size: .
D: .
J: TRBJ2-1
CDR3: CASSEPIYNEQFF
DNA: TGTGCCAGCAGTGAACCAATCTACAATGAGCAGTTCTTC

V: TRBV30
size: .
D: .
J: TRBJ1-2
CDR3: CAWSVAQNGYTF
DNA: TGTGCCTGGAGTGTAGCGCAGAATGGCTACACCTTC

V: TRBV19
size: .
D: TRBD2
J: TRBJ2-2
CDR3: CASTAGGLSGELFF
DNA: TGTGCCAGTACAGCGGGGGGGCTGAGCGGGGAGCTGTTTTTT

V: TRBV4-2
size: .
D: .
J: TRBJ1-2
CDR3: CASSQESGLGYGYTF
DNA: TGTGCCAGCAGCCAAGAATCAGGGTTAGGTTACGGCTACACCTTC

V: TRBV6-5
size: .
D: TRBD2
J: TRBJ2-2
CDR3: CADSARGGYPGELFF
DNA: TGTGCCGACTCGGCGCGCGGGGGGTATCCCGGGGAGCTGTTTTTT

V: TRBV7-6
size: few
D: .
J: TRBJ1-5
CDR3: CASSLDATGIQPQHF
DNA: TGTGCCAGCAGCTTAGACGCTACAGGGATTCAGCCCCAGCATTTT

V: TRBV6-5
size: once
D: TRBD1
J: TRBJ2-5
CDR3: CATSRAGGWETQYF
DNA: TGTGCCACCTCTCGGGCAGGGGGCTGGGAGACCCAGTACTTC

V: TRBV28
size: .
D: .
J: TRBJ2-2
CDR3: CASKPKLTGPRAGELFF
DNA: TGTGCCAGCAAACCGAAGCTGACGGGCCCGAGGGCCGGGGAGCTGTTTTTT

V: TRBV6-2/TRBV6-3
size: .
D: .
J: TRBJ1-1
CDR3: CASSYRGAMNTEAFF
DNA: TGTGCCAGCAGTTACCGTGGTGCTATGAACACTGAAGCTTTCTTT

V: TRBV30
size: .
D: .
J: TRBJ1-3
CDR3: CAWSGTARNTIYF
DNA: TGTGCCTGGAGCGGCACGGCGAGGAACACCATATATTTT

V: TRBV6-5
size: .
D: .
J: TRBJ1-1
CDR3: CASNGAGGNTEAFF
DNA: TGTGCCAGCAATGGGGCGGGGGGGAACACTGAAGCTTTCTTT

V: TRBV5-6
size: few
D: .
J: TRBJ2-5
CDR3: CASSFLGGQETQYF
DNA: TGTGCCAGCAGCTTTTTGGGGGGCCAAGAGACCCAGTACTTC

V: TRBV13
size: once
D: .
J: TRBJ1-6
CDR3: CASSRRDISSYNSPLHF
DNA: TGTGCCAGCAGCAGAAGGGACATCAGCTCCTATAATTCACCCCTCCACTTT

V: TRBV6-1
size: few
D: TRBD1
J: TRBJ2-7
CDR3: CASSEQGQGVYEQYF
DNA: TGTGCCAGCAGTGAACAGGGACAGGGGGTCTACGAGCAGTACTTC

V: TRBV28
size: .
D: TRBD1
J: TRBJ2-7
CDR3: CASSWTGGGKKQYF
DNA: TGTGCCAGCAGTTGGACAGGGGGCGGAAAGAAGCAGTACTTC

V: TRBV11-2
size: few
D: .
J: TRBJ2-2
CDR3: CASSKHPTGELFF
DNA: TGTGCCAGCAGCAAACACCCCACCGGGGAGCTGTTTTTT

V: TRBV4-2
size: .
D: .
J: TRBJ1-1
CDR3: CASSQAGWAEAFF
DNA: TGTGCCAGCAGCCAAGCAGGGTGGGCTGAAGCTTTCTTT

V: TRBV4-1
size: .
D: TRBD2
J: TRBJ2-1
CDR3: CASSLLAGERSEQFF
DNA: TGCGCCAGCAGCCTTCTAGCGGGGGAAAGGAGTGAGCAGTTCTTC

V: TRBV6-2/TRBV6-3
size: .
D: TRBD2
J: TRBJ2-7
CDR3: CASSITSGGADEQYF
DNA: TGTGCCAGCAGTATTACTAGCGGGGGGGCCGACGAGCAGTACTTC

V: TRBV7-2
size: .
D: .
J: TRBJ2-5
CDR3: CASSLWGDETQYF
DNA: TGTGCCAGCAGCTTATGGGGGGATGAGACCCAGTACTTC

V: TRBV28
size: many
D: .
J: TRBJ2-5
CDR3: CASSLQGSTQETQYF
DNA: TGTGCCAGCAGTTTACAGGGGAGTACCCAAGAGACCCAGTACTTC